This passage covers 13 T cell receptor beta chains from one sample sequenced in a study of ipilimumab plus nivolumab after autologous stem cell transplantation (dated by TCRdb to the early 2020s). The library was obtained by the immunoSEQ multiplex PCR assay. TCRdb holds this immuneACCESS table with in-frame rearrangements only. Some clones are missing; in checked studies, unresolved V genes explain under half, and the rest has no known cause. Across this sample there are around 84,000 clones, with about 83% seen only once. The ten largest clones add up to roughly 2% of the sample. The sample was PBMCs, taken in a trial of ipilimumab plus nivolumab as post-transplant consolidation. Every receptor here comes from a male donor with diffuse large B-cell lymphoma.

V is TRBV7-9 and J is TRBJ1-4, with D maybe TRBD1 (5 bases). The germline CDR1 and CDR2 sequences are SEHNR and FQNEAQ (reference sequence). The V end lost 1 base, the J end lost 4 bases, and 10 bases lay between the germline ends. The CDR3 contains 15 residues. The CDR3 DNA reads TGTGCCAGCAGCTTAGAGGGGACGGGTAATGAAAAACTGTTTTTT. Protein product: CASSLEGTGNEKLFF.

This CDR3 is CASSADAGNTIYF. CDR3 in DNA: TGCGCCAGCAGCGCAGACGCTGGAAACACCATATATTTT. The V call is TRBV5-1, the J call TRBJ1-3; no firm D call. The germline V gene has CDR1 SGHRS and CDR2 YFSETQ. The CDR3 has 13 amino acids. Between the trimmed V and J ends, which lost 4 bases and 2 bases, there was a span of 7 bases.

The chain has TRBV21-1 and TRBJ2-5; the table names TRBD1, a call not compared with the DNA. TRBV21-1 is a pseudogene segment. This CDR3 has 14 amino acids. The CDR3 region has the DNA TGTGCCAGCAGGCGGGACAGGGCTCAAGAGACCCAGTACTTC. Translated: CASRRDRAQETQYF.

The chain carries TRBV13 and TRBJ2-2; 13 nucleotides align to TRBD2. CDR1 is PRHDT, CDR2 FYEKMQ, per germline (reference sequence). J gave up 0 bases and V 4 bases, and 5 bases lay outside the gene matches. CDR3 length: 18 amino acids. CDR3 loop: CASSSRTSGGPNTGELFF. For the CDR3, the DNA is TGTGCCAGCAGCTCCAGGACTAGCGGGGGCCCGAACACCGGGGAGCTGTTTTTT.

The V gene is TRBV5-6, the J gene TRBJ2-7; D is ambiguous. Trimming shortened V by 0 bases and J by 4 bases, and 5 bases separated the two germline ends. Germline V gene lookup returns CDR1 SGHDT and CDR2 YYEEEE. The CDR3 sequence is 12 residues long. CDR3 residues: CASSLEDYEQYF. CDR3 DNA: TGTGCCAGCAGCTTGGAAGATTACGAGCAGTACTTC.

The chain couples TRBV27 to TRBJ1-3; D not resolved. There are 17 residues in the CDR3. V lost 5 bases to trimming and J lost 0 bases, with 17 bases between them. CDR1 is MNHEY, CDR2 SMNVEV, per germline (reference sequence). The CDR3 region has the DNA TGTGCCAGCAGTCCCCCGCGGGGAATCTCCTCTGGAAACACCATATATTTT. Translating gives CASSPPRGISSGNTIYF.

Note on this clone: A read error may account for a junction end that differs from germline. The chain links TRBV7-2 to TRBJ2-7; 11 bases line up with TRBD2. Germline V gene data show CDR1 as SGHTA and CDR2 as FQGNSA. This CDR3 spans 12 amino acids. The CDR3 nucleotides are TGTGCCAGCAGCGTAGCGGGGGGGCCACAGTACTTC. As protein: CASSVAGGPQYF.

This clone has a single count. The chain has TRBV5-5 and TRBJ1-4, with unresolved D. Trimming took 4 bases from V and 5 from J, leaving 12 bases between them. Germline assignment: CDR1 SGHKS and CDR2 YYEKEE (reference sequence). This CDR3 is built from 14 residues. CDR3 sequence reads: CASSGDAGNEKLFF. DNA of the CDR3: TGTGCCAGCAGCGGAGATGCTGGAAATGAAAAACTGTTTTTT.

The V call is TRBV27, the J call TRBJ1-1; perhaps TRBD1 as D (5 bases). The CDR3 runs to 13 residues. Trimming stripped 6 bases from V and 4 bases from J, with 12 bases between. The V gene's germline CDR1 is MNHEY and CDR2 SMNVEV (reference sequence). CDR3 region: CASRAGLGTEAFF. In DNA, the CDR3 is TGTGCCAGCAGGGCAGGGCTGGGCACTGAAGCTTTCTTT.

The CDR3 bases are TGTGCCAGCAGTCGGGACAGCTTAACAAGCTCCTATAATTCACCCCTCCACTTT. Translated, it gives CASSRDSLTSSYNSPLHF. The chain links TRBV14 to TRBJ1-6, with 7 bases aligning to TRBD1. This CDR3 is 18 amino acids long. Germline loops: CDR1 SGHDN, CDR2 FVKESK. V trimming: 6 bases; J trimming: 0 bases; junction bases outside the gene matches: 11.

CDR3 nucleotides: TGTGCCAGCAGCTTAGCGCACGACCCAGATACGCAGTATTTT. This encodes CASSLAHDPDTQYF. The chain carries TRBV5-6 and TRBJ2-3; D is ambiguous. The CDR3 spans 14 residues. Germline V CDR1 and CDR2: SGHDT, YYEEEE. V was cut by 2 bases and J by 4 bases, with 11 bases left in between.

The rearrangement links TRBV18 to TRBJ1-5; D is undetermined. The CDR3 covers 16 residues. V lost 2 bases to trimming and J lost 1 base, with 12 bases between them. Per the germline V gene, CDR1 is KGHSH and CDR2 is LQKENI. In DNA, the CDR3 is TGTGCCAGCTCACCAGTTGGGAGCTGGAGCAATCAGCCCCAGCATTTT. Its protein is CASSPVGSWSNQPQHF.

The genes are TRBV27 and TRBJ2-1; possibly TRBD1 for D (6 bases). The CDR3 runs to 15 residues. V lost 0 bases and J lost 5, with 11 bases in between. CDR1 MNHEY and CDR2 SMNVEV come from the germline V gene (reference sequence). In nucleotides, the CDR3 is TGTGCCAGCAGTTTATCAGACAGGAACAACAATGAGCAGTTCTTC. Its translation is CASSLSDRNNNEQFF.